The sequence of this T cell receptor (beta chain) was determined in a study of T-cell memory formation after mild COVID-19. Study results and caveats: Largely, contracting CD4+ clones fell within CM and EM, and contracting CD8+ clones within EMRA. Several responding clones turned up in pre-infection memory, indicating that cross-reactive memory may have taken part.

Amplification by 5'RACE using constant-segment primers produced TCR alpha and TCR beta cDNA libraries that carried sample barcodes and UMIs. One entry per CDR3 protein, called by TCRdb with MiXCR from the 5' RACE reads. Among roughly 180,000 distinct CDR3 sequences listed, more than 9% were seen once. Of note for this clonotype: What it recognizes is unknown.

Sequenced input: PBMCs or a T cell subset sorted from them (not recorded which). The clonotype comes from a man younger than 35 who had mild COVID-19 (a few samples of this study predate the infection). Cell type and time point are not known.

The CDR3 DNA is TGCGCCAGCAGCGCCCAGGGCGGGGGGGCTTGGAATGAGCAGTTCTTC. It is translated as CASSAQGGGAWNEQFF. The rearrangement uses TRBV5-1 and TRBJ2-1; 9 bases align to TRBD2. Germline V lookup: CDR1 SGHRS, CDR2 YFSETQ. This CDR3 comprises 16 residues. The V and J ends lost 4 bases and 7 bases, in that order; junction bases with no gene match: 12.